This T cell receptor beta chain was obtained from a study of CD8 T cells in Susac syndrome. Whole-study context: When blood was collected, patients with Susac syndrome were therapy-naive, were taking corticosteroids, or were receiving intravenous immunoglobulin alone. Study-level findings and limits: Detection of Susac-specific public clones gave approximately 16 in total CD8+ repertoires and several in CD8+ TEMRA repertoires.

In this sample, this clonotype turned up a few times. Its target is not known. An input of about 0.5 to 1 ug of RNA was subjected to reverse transcription using random hexamers. A single record per CDR3 protein comes from TCRdb applying MiXCR to the immunoSEQ multiplex PCR reads. The data show some 200,000 distinct CDR3 sequences, with roughly 94% seen just once and approximately 0.16% held by the top ten. This CDR3 comprises 14 residues. V lost 6 bases and J lost 5, with 16 bases in between. CDR1 MNHNS and CDR2 SASEGT come from the germline V gene. The receptor was isolated from a human donor with Susac syndrome. The gene calls are TRBV6-1 and TRBJ2-5; D possibly matches TRBD1 or TRBD2 (5 bases each). Sequencing was done on a sample of CD8+ T cells from PBMCs. CDR3 DNA sequence: TGTGCCAGCAGCTACAGGACCAGAGGGGAGACCCAGTACTTC. Its protein product is CASSYRTRGETQYF.